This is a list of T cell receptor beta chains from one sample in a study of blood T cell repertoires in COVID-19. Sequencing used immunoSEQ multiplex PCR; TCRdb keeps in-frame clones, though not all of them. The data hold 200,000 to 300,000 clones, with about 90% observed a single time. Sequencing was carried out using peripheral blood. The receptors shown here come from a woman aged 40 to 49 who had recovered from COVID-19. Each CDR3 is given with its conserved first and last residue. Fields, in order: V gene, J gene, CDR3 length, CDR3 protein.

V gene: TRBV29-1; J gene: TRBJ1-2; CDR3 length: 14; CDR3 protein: CSVPDRAGPYGYTF
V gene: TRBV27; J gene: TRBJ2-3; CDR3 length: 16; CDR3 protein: CASSLGLAGGPDTQYF
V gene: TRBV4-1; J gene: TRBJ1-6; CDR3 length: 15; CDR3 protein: CASSARDSYNSPLHF
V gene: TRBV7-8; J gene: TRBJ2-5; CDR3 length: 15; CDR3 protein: CASNFRDREQETQYF
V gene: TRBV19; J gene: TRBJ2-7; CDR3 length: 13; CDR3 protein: CASLQGIGYEQYF
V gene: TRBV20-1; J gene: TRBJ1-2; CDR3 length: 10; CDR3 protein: CSASGTHIPF
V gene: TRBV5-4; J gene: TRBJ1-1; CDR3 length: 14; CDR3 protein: CASSPLPLGFEAFF
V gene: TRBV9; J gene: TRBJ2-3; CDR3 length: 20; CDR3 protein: CASSHPVEGYWTGSTDTQYF
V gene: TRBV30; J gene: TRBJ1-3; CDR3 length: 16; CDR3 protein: CAWAGGQVVSGNTIYF
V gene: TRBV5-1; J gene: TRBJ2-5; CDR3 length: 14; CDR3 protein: CASSPVTSARTQYF
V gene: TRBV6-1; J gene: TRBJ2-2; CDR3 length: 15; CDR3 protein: CASSEGVSLAGELFF
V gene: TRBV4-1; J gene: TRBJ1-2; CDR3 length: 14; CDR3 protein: CASSVDRGWDGYTF
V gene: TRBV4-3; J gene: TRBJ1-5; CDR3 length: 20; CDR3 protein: CASSRPMDRATRGSNQPQHF
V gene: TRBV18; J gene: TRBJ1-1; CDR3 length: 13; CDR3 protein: CASSPDGQPKAFF
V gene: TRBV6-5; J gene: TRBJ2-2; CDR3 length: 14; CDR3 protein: CASSRQGFTGELFF
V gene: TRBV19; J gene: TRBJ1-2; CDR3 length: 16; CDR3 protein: CASSRDRGLTNYGYTF
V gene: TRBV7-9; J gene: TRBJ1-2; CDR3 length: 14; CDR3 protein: CASSLAGGQVGYTF
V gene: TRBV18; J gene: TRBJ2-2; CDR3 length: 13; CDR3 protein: CAAGATPLGELFF
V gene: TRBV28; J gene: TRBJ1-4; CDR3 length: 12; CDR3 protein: CASSSVIEKLFF
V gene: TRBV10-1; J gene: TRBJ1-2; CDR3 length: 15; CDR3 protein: CASSDSQGPVAGYTF
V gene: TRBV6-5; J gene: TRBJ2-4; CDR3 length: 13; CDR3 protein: CASRVTGGNIQYF
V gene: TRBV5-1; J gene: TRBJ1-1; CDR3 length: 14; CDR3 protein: CASSLSTVNTEAFF
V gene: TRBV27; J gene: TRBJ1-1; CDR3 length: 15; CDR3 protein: CASSFGPEGSTEAFF
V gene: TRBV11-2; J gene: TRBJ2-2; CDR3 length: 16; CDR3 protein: CASSFVDRGYLGELFF
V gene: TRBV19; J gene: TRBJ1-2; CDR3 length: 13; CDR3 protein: CASTPDRDYGYTF
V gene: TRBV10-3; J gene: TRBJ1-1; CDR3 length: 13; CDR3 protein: CAISLRDNTEAFF
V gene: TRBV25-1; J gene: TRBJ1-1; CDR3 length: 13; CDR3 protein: CASSEVRNTEAFF
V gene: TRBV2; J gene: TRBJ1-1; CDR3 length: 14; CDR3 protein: CASNPTESNTEAFF
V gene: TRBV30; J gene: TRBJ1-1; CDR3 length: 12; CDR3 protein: CAWSRTRGEAFF
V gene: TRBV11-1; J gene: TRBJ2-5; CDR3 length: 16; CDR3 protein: CASSPGGAGGLETQYF
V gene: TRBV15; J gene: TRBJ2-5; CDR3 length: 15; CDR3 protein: CATSTRDRGSETQYF
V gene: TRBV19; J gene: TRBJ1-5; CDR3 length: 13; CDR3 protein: CASRGRGNQPQHF
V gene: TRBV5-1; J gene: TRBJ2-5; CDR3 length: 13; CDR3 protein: CASSLEGEETQYF
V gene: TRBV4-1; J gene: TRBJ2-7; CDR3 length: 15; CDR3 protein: CASSDISQGSYEQYF
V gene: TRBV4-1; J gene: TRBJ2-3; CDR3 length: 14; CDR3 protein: CASSPRQGADTQYF
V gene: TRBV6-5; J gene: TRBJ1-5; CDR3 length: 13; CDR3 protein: CASSTGGVVPQHF
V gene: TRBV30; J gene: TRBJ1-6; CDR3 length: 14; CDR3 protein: CAWSAFRGGSPLHF
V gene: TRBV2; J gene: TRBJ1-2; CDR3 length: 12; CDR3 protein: CASRPGGEGYTF
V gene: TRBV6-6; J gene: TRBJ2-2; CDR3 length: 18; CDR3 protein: CASSRRPQDSGGTKGLFF
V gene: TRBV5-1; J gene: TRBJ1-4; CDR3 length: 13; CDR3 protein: CASSLHSNEKLFF
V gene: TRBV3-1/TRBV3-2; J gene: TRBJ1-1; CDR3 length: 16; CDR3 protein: CASSQGPGGGGTEAFF
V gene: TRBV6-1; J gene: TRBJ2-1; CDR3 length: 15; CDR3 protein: CASSEYGGTYNEQFF
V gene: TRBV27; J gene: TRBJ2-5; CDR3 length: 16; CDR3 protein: CASSLIAGGSLETQYF
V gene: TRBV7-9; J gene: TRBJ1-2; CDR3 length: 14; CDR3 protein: CASSLGGYAGGYTF
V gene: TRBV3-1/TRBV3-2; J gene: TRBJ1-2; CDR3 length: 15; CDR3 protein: CASSQGGQGAGGYTF
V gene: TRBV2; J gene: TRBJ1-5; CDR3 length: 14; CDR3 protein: CASSDAPAGQPQHF
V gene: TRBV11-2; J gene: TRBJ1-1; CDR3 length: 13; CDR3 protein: CASSLVRETEAFF
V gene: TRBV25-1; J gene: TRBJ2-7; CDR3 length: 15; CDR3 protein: CASSGRTGSQEEQYF
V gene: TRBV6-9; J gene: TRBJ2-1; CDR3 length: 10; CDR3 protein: CARLMNEQFF
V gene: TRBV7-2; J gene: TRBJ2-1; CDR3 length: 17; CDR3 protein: CASSLARGLGAYNEQFF